Shown below are 16 T cell receptor beta chains from a single sample sequenced in a study of blood T cell repertoires in COVID-19. The table came from immunoSEQ multiplex PCR; TCRdb's copy has only in-frame clones and leaves some out. The table shows 150,000 to 200,000 clones, with around 84% occurring only once. Material for sequencing was peripheral blood. These receptors all stem from a woman of 80 years or more with acute or convalescent COVID-19.

This clone was seen a handful of times. The chain uses TRBV30 and TRBJ1-2; TRBD1 aligns across 9 bases. Germline V gene data show CDR1 as GTSNPN and CDR2 as SVGIG (reference sequence). This CDR3 has 15 residues. The V gene end was trimmed by 1 base and the J gene end by 8 bases; junction bases not matched to a gene: 11. Here the CDR3 reads CAWSGTGVPVLGYTF. CDR3 bases: TGTGCCTGGAGTGGGACAGGGGTTCCCGTCTTGGGCTACACCTTC.

Only a few counts were recorded for this clone. CDR3 residues: CASSPRGWGGYEQYF. The CDR3 bases are TGTGCCAGCAGCCCCCGTGGGTGGGGGGGCTACGAGCAGTACTTC. This chain uses TRBV7-9 with TRBJ2-7; 7 nucleotides align to TRBD2. Per the germline V gene, CDR1 is SEHNR and CDR2 is FQNEAQ (reference sequence). This CDR3 has 15 amino acids. Trimming at V came to 5 bases and at J to 3 bases, leaving 10 bases not matched to a gene.

The rearrangement joins TRBV27 to TRBJ2-3; tentatively, D is TRBD1 (6 bases). CDR3 length: 14 amino acids. Germline V lookup: CDR1 MNHEY, CDR2 SMNVEV (reference sequence). Deletions cut 4 bases from V and 5 bases from J, with 13 bases between. The CDR3 is CASSSRGFRDTQYF. CDR3 nucleotides: TGTGCCAGCAGTTCGAGGGGGTTTCGAGATACGCAGTATTTT.

The chain has TRBV5-6 and TRBJ1-2; weak D call: TRBD1 (5 bases). The CDR3 is 19 amino acids. Germline V gene lookup returns CDR1 SGHDT and CDR2 YYEEEE. V lost 6 bases and J 6 bases, leaving 33 bases between the germline ends. The DNA for the CDR3 is TGTGCCAGCACCCGTAAAGGTGGTCTAGGGGTTACAAGAGTTCATGGCTACACCTTC. This translates into CASTRKGGLGVTRVHGYTF.

The CDR3 DNA reads TGCGCCAGCAGCCGAAGCGCGGGGGGGGTGGAGATAGATACGCAGTATTTT. It is translated as CASSRSAGGVEIDTQYF. The chain has TRBV4-1 and TRBJ2-3, with TRBD2 identical over 9 bases. V was clipped by 4 bases and J by 5 bases; unmatched bases: 13. CDR1 and CDR2 from the germline V gene are MGHRA and YSYEKL. The CDR3 covers 17 residues.

The chain carries TRBV4-3 and TRBJ1-2; D possibly corresponds to TRBD1 (5 bases). V dropped 0 bases and J dropped 6 bases, with 14 bases sitting between them. The V gene's germline CDR1 is LGHNA and CDR2 YSLEER. The CDR3 length is 15 residues. The CDR3 DNA follows: TGCGCCAGCAGCCAAGAAGAGGCTGGGGCTCATGGCTACACCTTC. This codes for CASSQEEAGAHGYTF.

The CDR3 DNA follows: TGCAGCGTTGGTAAAGGAGCACAAGAGACCCAGTACTTC. Translation gives CSVGKGAQETQYF. The rearrangement uses TRBV29-1 and TRBJ2-5; unclear D gene. V was pared by 4 bases and J by 2 bases, with 11 bases between. The CDR3 consists of 13 residues. Germline CDR1 reads SQVTM; CDR2 reads ANQGSEA.

This chain links TRBV3-1 (or the pseudogene TRBV3-2) with TRBJ2-1; D is possibly TRBD2 (5 bases). Germline assignment: CDR1 LGHDT and CDR2 YNNKEL (reference sequence). Trimming took off 5 bases at V and 4 bases at J, with 9 bases between the two ends. The CDR3 is 13 amino acids. The CDR3 DNA follows: TGTGCCAGCAGCGGACTTCATTACAATGAGCAGTTCTTC. Residues: CASSGLHYNEQFF.

The rearrangement uses TRBV2 and TRBJ1-5; 7 bases map to TRBD1. The germline gives CDR1 SNHLY, CDR2 FYNNEI. V shed 6 bases and J 3 bases; nucleotides not matched to a gene: 8. The CDR3 covers 15 residues. CDR3 in amino acids: CASRQGLENNQPQHF. For the CDR3, the DNA is TGTGCCAGCAGACAGGGGTTAGAGAACAATCAGCCCCAGCATTTT.

CDR3: CASSMSLSSGRTGELFF. CDR3 bases: TGTGCCAGTAGTATGTCCTTGTCCAGCGGGAGGACCGGGGAGCTGTTTTTT. V usage is TRBV19 and J usage is TRBJ2-2, with 9 bases that match TRBD2. Germline trimming cut 3 bases from V and 5 bases from J; bases unmatched to any gene: 10. Germline V CDR1 and CDR2: LNHDA, SQIVND (reference sequence). The CDR3 spans 17 residues. Variable domain in full (rest from reference TRBV19 and TRBJ2-2): DGGITQSPKYLFRKEGQNVTLSCEQNLNHDAMYWYRQDPGQGLRLIYYSQIVNDFQKGDIAEGYSVSREKKESFPLTVTSAQKNPTAFYLCASSMSLSSGRTGELFFGEGSRLTVL.

The rearrangement uses TRBV7-9 and TRBJ2-3; D is possibly TRBD2 (7 bases). This CDR3 region has 18 residues. Trimming removed 5 bases at V and 1 base at J, with 22 bases between. The germline V gene encodes CDR1 SEHNR and CDR2 FQNEAQ (reference sequence). Here the CDR3 DNA reads TGTGCCAGCAGCCCCTACGGTGGGGGGGCTAGCGGCACAGATACGCAGTATTTT. Its translation is CASSPYGGGASGTDTQYF.

A note on this clone: Germline and junction disagree at one end, which may indicate a read error. V and J are TRBV11-2 and TRBJ1-4; D uncertain. CDR1 SGHAT and CDR2 FQNNGV come from the germline V gene. The CDR3 runs to 16 residues. The DNA for the CDR3 is TGTGCCAGCAGCTTAGGCTCAGGCCCAACCAATGAAAAACTGTTTTTT. Its translation: CASSLGSGPTNEKLFF. The full variable domain, with the rest looked up from reference TRBV11-2 and TRBJ1-4, is EAGVAQSPRYKIIEKRQSVAFWCNPISGHATLYWYQQILGQGPKLLIQFQNNGVVDDSQLPKDRFSAERLKGVDSTLKIQPAKLEDSAVYLCASSLGSGPTNEKLFFGSGTQLSVL.

The chain combines TRBV2 with TRBJ2-7; D might be TRBD1 (5 bases). CDR1 is SNHLY and CDR2 is FYNNEI in the germline V gene. V lost 7 bases and J 4 bases, leaving 14 bases between the germline ends. The CDR3 has 13 residues. CDR3 protein: CASNYQGLYEQYF. For the CDR3, the DNA is TGTGCCAGCAACTACCAGGGCCTTTACGAGCAGTACTTC.

The rearrangement joins TRBV11-2 to TRBJ1-4, with D perhaps matching TRBD1 (6 bases). With 5 bases removed from V and 5 bases from J, the gap between germline ends came to 18 bases. Germline V gives CDR1 SGHAT, CDR2 FQNNGV. The CDR3 contains 16 residues. The CDR3 nucleotides are TGTGCCAGCAGCCCCCGAACAGGGAGACGAAATGAAAAACTGTTTTTT. This codes for CASSPRTGRRNEKLFF.

The chain employs TRBV15 and TRBJ2-1; 9 bases agree with TRBD1. After removal of 9 bases from V and 4 bases from J, the junction contained 10 bases not matched to a gene. CDR1 LNHNV and CDR2 YYDKDF come from the germline V gene (reference sequence). CDR3 size: 15 residues. CDR3 nucleotide sequence: TGTGCCACAAAACCGGGACAGGGTGTTTACAATGAGCAGTTCTTC. Protein: CATKPGQGVYNEQFF.

This clone was counted once. The chain carries TRBV2 and TRBJ1-5; tentatively, D is TRBD1 (5 bases). In germline, CDR1 is SNHLY, CDR2 FYNNEI. CDR3 length: 16 residues. V lost 3 bases and J 3 bases, leaving 15 bases between the germline ends. CDR3 sequence: CASSDSPDRTNQPQHF. CDR3 sequence (DNA): TGTGCCAGCAGTGATTCCCCCGACAGAACCAATCAGCCCCAGCATTTT.